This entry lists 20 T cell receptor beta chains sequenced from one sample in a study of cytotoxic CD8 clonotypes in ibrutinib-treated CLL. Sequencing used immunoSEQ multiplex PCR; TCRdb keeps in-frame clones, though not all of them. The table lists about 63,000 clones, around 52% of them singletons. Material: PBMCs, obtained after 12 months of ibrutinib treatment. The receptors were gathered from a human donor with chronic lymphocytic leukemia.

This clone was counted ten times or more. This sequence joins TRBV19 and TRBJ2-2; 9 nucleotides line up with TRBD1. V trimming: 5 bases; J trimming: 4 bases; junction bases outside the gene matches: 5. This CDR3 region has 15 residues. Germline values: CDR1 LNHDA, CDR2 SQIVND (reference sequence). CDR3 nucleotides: TGTGCCAGTAGTCCACGACAGGGGGGCACCGGGGAGCTGTTTTTT. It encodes CASSPRQGGTGELFF.

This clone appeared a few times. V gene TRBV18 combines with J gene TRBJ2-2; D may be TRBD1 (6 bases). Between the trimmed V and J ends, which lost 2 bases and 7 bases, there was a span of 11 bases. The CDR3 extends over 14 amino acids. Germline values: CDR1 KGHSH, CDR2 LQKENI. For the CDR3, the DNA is TGTGCCAGCTCACCAGCGTTGACAGGCGGGGAGCTGTTTTTT. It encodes CASSPALTGGELFF.

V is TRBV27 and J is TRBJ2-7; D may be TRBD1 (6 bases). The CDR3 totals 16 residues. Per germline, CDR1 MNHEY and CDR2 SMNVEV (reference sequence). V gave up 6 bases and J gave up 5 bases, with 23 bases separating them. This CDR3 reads CASRARTALRGNEQYF. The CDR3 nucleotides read TGTGCCAGCAGAGCTCGGACAGCGCTAAGGGGGAACGAGCAGTACTTC.

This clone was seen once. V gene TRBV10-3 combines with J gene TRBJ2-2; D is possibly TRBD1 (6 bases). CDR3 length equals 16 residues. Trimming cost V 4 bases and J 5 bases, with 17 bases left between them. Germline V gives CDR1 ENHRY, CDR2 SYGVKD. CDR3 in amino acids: CAISAPPTGLTGELFF. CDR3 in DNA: TGTGCCATCAGTGCACCTCCAACAGGGTTGACCGGGGAGCTGTTTTTT.

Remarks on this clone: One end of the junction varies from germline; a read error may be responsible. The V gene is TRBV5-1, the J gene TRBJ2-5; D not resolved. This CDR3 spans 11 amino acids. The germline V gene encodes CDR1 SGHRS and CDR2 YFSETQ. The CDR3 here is CASSLEEAQYF. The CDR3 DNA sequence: TGCGCCAGCAGCTTGGAAGAGGCCCAGTACTTC.

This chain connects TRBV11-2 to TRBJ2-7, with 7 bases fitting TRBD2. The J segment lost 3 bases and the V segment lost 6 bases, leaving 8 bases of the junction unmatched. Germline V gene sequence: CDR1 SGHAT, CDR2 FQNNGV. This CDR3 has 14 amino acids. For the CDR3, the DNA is TGTGCCAGCAGTTTCGCGGGAGCGGGCTACGAGCAGTACTTC. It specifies CASSFAGAGYEQYF. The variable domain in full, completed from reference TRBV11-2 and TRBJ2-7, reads EAGVAQSPRYKIIEKRQSVAFWCNPISGHATLYWYQQILGQGPKLLIQFQNNGVVDDSQLPKDRFSAERLKGVDSTLKIQPAKLEDSAVYLCASSFAGAGYEQYFGPGTRLTVT.

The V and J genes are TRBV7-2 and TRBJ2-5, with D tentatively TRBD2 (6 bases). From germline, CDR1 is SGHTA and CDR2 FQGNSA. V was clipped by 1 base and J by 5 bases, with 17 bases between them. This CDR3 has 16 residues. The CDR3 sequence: CASSLGKSPGRETQYF. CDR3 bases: TGTGCCAGCAGCTTAGGCAAGAGCCCAGGGAGGGAGACCCAGTACTTC.

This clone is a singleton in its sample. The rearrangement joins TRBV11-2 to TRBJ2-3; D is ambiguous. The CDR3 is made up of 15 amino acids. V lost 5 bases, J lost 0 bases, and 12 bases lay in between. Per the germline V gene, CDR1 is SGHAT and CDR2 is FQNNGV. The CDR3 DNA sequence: TGTGCCAGCAGCACCGACTGGTCTAGCACAGATACGCAGTATTTT. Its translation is CASSTDWSSTDTQYF.

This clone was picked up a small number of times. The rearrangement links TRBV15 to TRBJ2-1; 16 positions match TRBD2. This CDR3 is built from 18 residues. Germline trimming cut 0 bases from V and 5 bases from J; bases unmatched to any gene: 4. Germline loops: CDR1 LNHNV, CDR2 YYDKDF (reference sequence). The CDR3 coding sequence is TGTGCCACCAGCAGAGACCCGGGACTAGCGGGGGGGGACAATGAGCAGTTCTTC. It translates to CATSRDPGLAGGDNEQFF. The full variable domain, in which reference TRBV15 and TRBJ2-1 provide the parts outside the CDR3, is DAMVIQNPRYQVTQFGKPVTLSCSQTLNHNVMYWYQQKSSQAPKLLFHYYDKDFNNEADTPDNFQSRRPNTSFCFLDIRSPGLGDTAMYLCATSRDPGLAGGDNEQFFGPGTRLTVL.

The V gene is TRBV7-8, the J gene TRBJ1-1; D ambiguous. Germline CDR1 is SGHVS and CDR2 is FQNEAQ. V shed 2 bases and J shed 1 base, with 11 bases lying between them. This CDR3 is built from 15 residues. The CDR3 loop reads CASSLSRHQNTEAFF. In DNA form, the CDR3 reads TGTGCCAGCAGCTTATCGCGCCACCAGAACACTGAAGCTTTCTTT.

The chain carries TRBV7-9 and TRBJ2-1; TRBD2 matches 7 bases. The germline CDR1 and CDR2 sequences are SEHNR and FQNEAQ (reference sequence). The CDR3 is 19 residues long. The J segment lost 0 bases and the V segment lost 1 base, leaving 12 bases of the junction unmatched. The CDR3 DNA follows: TGTGCCAGCAGCTTAGGTATAGCGGGTATTTCTCACTCCTACAATGAGCAGTTCTTC. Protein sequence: CASSLGIAGISHSYNEQFF.

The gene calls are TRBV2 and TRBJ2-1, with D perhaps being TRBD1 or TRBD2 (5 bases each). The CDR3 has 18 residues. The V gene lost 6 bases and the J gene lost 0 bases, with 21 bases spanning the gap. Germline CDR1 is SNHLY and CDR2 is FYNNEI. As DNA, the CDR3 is TGTGCCAGCAGGGGGAGTGACAGCGGTAAAAGCTCCTACAATGAGCAGTTCTTC. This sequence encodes CASRGSDSGKSSYNEQFF.

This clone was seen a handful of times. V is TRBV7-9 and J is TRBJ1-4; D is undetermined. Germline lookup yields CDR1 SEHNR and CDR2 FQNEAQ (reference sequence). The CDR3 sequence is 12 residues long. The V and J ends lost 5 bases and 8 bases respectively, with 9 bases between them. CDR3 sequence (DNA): TGTGCCAGCAGCAGGGAATACGAAAAACTGTTTTTT. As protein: CASSREYEKLFF.

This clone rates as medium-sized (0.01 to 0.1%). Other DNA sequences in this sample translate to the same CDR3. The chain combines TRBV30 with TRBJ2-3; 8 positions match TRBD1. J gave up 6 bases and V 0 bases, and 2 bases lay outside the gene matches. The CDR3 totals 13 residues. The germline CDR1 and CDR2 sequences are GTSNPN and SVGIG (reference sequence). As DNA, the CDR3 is TGTGCCTGGAGTGTTCAGGGGGCGGATACGCAGTATTTT. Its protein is CAWSVQGADTQYF.

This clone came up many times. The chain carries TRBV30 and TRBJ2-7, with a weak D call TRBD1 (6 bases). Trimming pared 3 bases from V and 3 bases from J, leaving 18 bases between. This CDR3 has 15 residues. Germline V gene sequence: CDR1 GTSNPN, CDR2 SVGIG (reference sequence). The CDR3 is CAWRKTGTLNYEQYF. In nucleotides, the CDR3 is TGTGCCTGGAGGAAGACAGGAACCTTAAACTACGAGCAGTACTTC.

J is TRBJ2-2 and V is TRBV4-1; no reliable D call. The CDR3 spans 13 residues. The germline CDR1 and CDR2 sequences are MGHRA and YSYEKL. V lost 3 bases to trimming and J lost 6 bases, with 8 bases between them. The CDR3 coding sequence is TGCGCCAGCAGCCACACGGGCTCCGGGGAGCTGTTTTTT. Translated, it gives CASSHTGSGELFF.

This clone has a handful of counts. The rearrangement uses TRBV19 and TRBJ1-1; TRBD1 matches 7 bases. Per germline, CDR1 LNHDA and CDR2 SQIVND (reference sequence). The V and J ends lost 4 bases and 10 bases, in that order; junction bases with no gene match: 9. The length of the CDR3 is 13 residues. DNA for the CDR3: TGTGCCAGTAGTAAAAACAGGGGAGAGAGAGCTTTCTTT. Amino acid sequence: CASSKNRGERAFF. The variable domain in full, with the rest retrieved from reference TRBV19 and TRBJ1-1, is DGGITQSPKYLFRKEGQNVTLSCEQNLNHDAMYWYRQDPGQGLRLIYYSQIVNDFQKGDIAEGYSVSREKKESFPLTVTSAQKNPTAFYLCASSKNRGERAFFGQGTRLTVV.

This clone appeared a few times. For the CDR3, the DNA is TGTGCCAGCCGACAGGAGCACTACGAGCAGTACGTC. It specifies CASRQEHYEQYV. The chain recombines TRBV19 with TRBJ2-7, with a possible D match to TRBD1 (6 bases). The CDR3 is made up of 12 amino acids. V lost 9 bases and J 3 bases, leaving 12 bases between the germline ends. Germline V gives CDR1 LNHDA, CDR2 SQIVND (reference sequence).

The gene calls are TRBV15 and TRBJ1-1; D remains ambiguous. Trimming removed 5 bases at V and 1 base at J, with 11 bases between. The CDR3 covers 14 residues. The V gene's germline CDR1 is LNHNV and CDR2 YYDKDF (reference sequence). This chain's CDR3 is CATSGSAGNTEAFF. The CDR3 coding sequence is TGTGCCACCAGCGGTTCTGCAGGGAACACTGAAGCTTTCTTT.

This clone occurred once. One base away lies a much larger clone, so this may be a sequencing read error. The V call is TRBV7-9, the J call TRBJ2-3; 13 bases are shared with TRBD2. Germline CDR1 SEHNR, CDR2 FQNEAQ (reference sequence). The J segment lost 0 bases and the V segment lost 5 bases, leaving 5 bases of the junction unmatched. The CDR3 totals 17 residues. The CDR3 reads CASSGTSGEGSTDTQYF. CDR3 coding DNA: TGTGCCAGCAGCGGGACTAGCGGGGAGGGGAGCACAGATACGCAGTATTTT.